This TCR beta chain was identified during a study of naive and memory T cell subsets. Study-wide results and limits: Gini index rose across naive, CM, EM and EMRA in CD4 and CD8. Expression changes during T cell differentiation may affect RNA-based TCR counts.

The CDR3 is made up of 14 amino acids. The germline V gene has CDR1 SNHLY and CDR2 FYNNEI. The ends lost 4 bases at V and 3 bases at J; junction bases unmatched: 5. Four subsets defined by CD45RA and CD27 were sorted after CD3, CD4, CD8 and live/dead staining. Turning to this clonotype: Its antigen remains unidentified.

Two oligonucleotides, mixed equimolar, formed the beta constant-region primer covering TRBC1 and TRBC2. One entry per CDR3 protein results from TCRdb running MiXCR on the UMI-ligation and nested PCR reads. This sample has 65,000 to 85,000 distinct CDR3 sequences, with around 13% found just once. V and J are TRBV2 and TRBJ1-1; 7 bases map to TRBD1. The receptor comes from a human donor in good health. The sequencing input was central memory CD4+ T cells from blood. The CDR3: CASSVAQGHTEAFF. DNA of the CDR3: TGTGCCAGCAGTGTTGCACAGGGGCACACTGAAGCTTTCTTT. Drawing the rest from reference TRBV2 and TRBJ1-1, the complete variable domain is EPEVTQTPSHQVTQMGQEVILRCVPISNHLYFYWYRQILGQKVEFLVSFYNNEISEKSEIFDDQFSVERPDGSNFTLKIRSTKLEDSAMYFCASSVAQGHTEAFFGQGTRLTVV.